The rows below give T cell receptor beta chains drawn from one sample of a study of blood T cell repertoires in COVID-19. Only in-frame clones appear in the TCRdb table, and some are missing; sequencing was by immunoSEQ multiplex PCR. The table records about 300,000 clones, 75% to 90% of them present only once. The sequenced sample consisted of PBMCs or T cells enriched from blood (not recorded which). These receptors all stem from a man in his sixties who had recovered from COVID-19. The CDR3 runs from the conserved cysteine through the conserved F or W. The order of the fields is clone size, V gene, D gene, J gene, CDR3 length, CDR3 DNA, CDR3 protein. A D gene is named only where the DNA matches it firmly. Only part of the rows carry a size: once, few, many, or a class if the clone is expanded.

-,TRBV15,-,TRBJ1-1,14,TGTGCCACCAGCAGAGTGGGACATCTCCCCGAAGCTTTCTTT,CATSRVGHLPEAFF
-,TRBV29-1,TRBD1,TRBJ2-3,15,TGCAGCGCCGTCTTATCAGGGGGCCGGACAGATACGCAGTATTTT,CSAVLSGGRTDTQYF
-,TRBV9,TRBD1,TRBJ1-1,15,TGTGCCAGCAGCGGACGACAGGGTATGAACACTGAAGCTTTCTTT,CASSGRQGMNTEAFF
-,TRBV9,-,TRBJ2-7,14,TGTGCCAGCAGCAGGGGGTTAGGTTCGTACGAGCAGTACTTC,CASSRGLGSYEQYF
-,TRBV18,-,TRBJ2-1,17,TGTGCCAGCTCACGGGCAGGGCCCGCGGTCAGGTACAATGAGCAGTTCTTC,CASSRAGPAVRYNEQFF
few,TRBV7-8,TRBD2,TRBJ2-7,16,TGTGCCAGCAGCTCAGGACTAGCGGGAGGAGTCTCCGAGCAGTACTTC,CASSSGLAGGVSEQYF
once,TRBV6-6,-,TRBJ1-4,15,TGTGCCAGCAGTTACTCGGGGCTCAATAATGAAAAACTGTTTTTT,CASSYSGLNNEKLFF
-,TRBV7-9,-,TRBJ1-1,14,TGTGCCAGCAGCTTACAACTGATTTCCACTGAAGCTTTCTTT,CASSLQLISTEAFF
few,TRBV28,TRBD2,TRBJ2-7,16,TGTGCCAGCAGTTTACCCCTGACGGGAGGTGTAAACGAGCAGTACTTC,CASSLPLTGGVNEQYF
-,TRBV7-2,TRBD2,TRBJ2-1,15,TGTGCCAGCACCTTCCAGCTAGCGGGGGACAATGAGCAGTTCTTC,CASTFQLAGDNEQFF
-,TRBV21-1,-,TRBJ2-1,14,TGTGCCAGCAGCAAAAAGGAGACAGTCAATGAGCAGTTCTTC,CASSKKETVNEQFF
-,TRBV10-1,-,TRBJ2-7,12,TGCGCCAGCAGTGAGTCCCAGTTCGAGCAGTACTTC,CASSESQFEQYF
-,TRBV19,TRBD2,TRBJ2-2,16,TGTGCCAGTTCCGGGCTAGCGGGGCCCGCGACCGGGGAGCTGTTTTTT,CASSGLAGPATGELFF
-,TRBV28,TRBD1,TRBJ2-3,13,TGTGCCGTCGGGGACAGGGTAGGCGATACGCAGTATTTT,CAVGDRVGDTQYF
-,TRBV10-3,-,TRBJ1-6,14,TGTGCCATCAGTGAGTCCGGCGGGGATTCACCCCTCCACTTT,CAISESGGDSPLHF
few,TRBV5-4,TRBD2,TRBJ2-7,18,TGTGCCAGCAGCTCCAACGGGCCCCTAGCGGGAGGATTTTACGAGCAGTACTTC,CASSSNGPLAGGFYEQYF
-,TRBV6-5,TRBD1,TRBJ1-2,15,TGTGCCAGCAGTTACTCGAACAGGGGGAACTATGGCTACACCTTC,CASSYSNRGNYGYTF
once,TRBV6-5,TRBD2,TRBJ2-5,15,TGTGCCGCTGGGAGAGGCGGGAGGGCCGGAGAGACCCAGTACTTC,CAAGRGGRAGETQYF
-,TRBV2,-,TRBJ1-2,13,TGTGCCAGCTATCAAGACAGATCTTATGGCTACACCTTC,CASYQDRSYGYTF
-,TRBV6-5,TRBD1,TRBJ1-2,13,TGTGCCAGCAGTTACTACGACAGGGATGGCTACACCTTC,CASSYYDRDGYTF
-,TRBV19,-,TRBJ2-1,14,TGTGCCGTAGGGGCGGGACGCACCTACAATGAGCAGTTCTTC,CAVGAGRTYNEQFF
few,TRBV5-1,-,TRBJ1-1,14,TGCGCCAGCGGGAGGGGGTCGGGGAACACTGAAGCTTTCTTT,CASGRGSGNTEAFF
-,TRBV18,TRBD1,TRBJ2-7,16,TGTGCCAGCTCACCAGGGGACAGGGTATCGACATACGAGCAGTACTTC,CASSPGDRVSTYEQYF
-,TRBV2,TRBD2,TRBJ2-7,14,TGTGCCAGCAGACCCAGGGAGGGTAACTACGAGCAGTACTTC,CASRPREGNYEQYF
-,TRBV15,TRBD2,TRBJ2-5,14,TGTGCCACCAGCAGAGGGGGGGGCCAAGAGACCCAGTACTTC,CATSRGGGQETQYF
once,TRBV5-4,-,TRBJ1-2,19,TGTGCCAGCAGCTTGGTGGGGGAAAGACAGGAACGAGCTAACTATGGCTACACCTTC,CASSLVGERQERANYGYTF
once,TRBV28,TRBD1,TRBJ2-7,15,TGTGCCAGCAGTGTTACAGGGGGCCTCTACTACGAGCAGTACTTC,CASSVTGGLYYEQYF
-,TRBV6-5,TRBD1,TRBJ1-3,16,TGTGCCAGCAGTTGGGACAGGGGGCGAGCTGGAAACACCATATATTTT,CASSWDRGRAGNTIYF
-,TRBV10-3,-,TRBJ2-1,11,TGTGCCATCGGGGAGGGGGATGAGCAGTTCTTC,CAIGEGDEQFF
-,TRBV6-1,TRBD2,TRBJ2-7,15,TGTGCCAGCAGTGACCCTAGCGGTACTTTCAACGAGCAGTACTTC,CASSDPSGTFNEQYF
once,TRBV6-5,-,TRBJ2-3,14,TGTGCCAGCAGTTTGACAACCTTCACAGATACGCAGTATTTT,CASSLTTFTDTQYF
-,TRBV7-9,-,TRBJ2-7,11,TGTGCCAGCAGCTTATTATACGAGCAGTACTTC,CASSLLYEQYF
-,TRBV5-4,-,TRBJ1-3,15,TGTGCCAGCAGCTCGAGGGAGAGCTCTGGAAACACCATATATTTT,CASSSRESSGNTIYF
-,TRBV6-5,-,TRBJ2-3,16,TGTGCCAGCAGTTTTACCCCAGCGGAAAGCACAGATACGCAGTATTTT,CASSFTPAESTDTQYF
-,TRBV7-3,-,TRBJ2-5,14,TGTGCCAGCAGCCTTTCTAGCGTACAAGAGACCCAGTACTTC,CASSLSSVQETQYF
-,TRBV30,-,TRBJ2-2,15,TGTGCCTGGAGTTCAGGACTACCGGCAACCGGGGAGCTGTTTTTT,CAWSSGLPATGELFF
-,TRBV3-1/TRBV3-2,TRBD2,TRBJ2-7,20,TGTGCCAGCAGCCCACGCCTAGCGGGAGGTTCGGGCGGGAATAAACGCGAGCAGTACTTC,CASSPRLAGGSGGNKREQYF
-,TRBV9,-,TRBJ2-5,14,TGTGCCAGCAGCGTAGGGCGGGGAGAAGAGACCCAGTACTTC,CASSVGRGEETQYF
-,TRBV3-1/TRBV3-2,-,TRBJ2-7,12,TGTGCCAGCAGCCCGAGCTCCTACGAGCAGTACTTC,CASSPSSYEQYF
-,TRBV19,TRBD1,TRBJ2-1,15,TGTGCCAGTAGTATATCTTACAGGGGTGACAATGAGCAGTTCTTC,CASSISYRGDNEQFF
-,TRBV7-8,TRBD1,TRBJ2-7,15,TGTGCCAGCAGCTTAGTAGGGACAGTCTCCTACGAGCAGTACTTC,CASSLVGTVSYEQYF
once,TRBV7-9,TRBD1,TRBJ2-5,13,TGTGCCAGCAGCTTCGCCGGACAGGCCCAATCGGACTTC,CASSFAGQAQSDF
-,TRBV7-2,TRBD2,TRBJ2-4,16,TGTGCCAGCAGCCCCGCGGGAGCGGGAGGACAAAACATTCAGTACTTC,CASSPAGAGGQNIQYF
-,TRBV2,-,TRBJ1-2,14,TGTGCCAGCAGTGAAGCTAGGACATACTATGGCTACACCTTC,CASSEARTYYGYTF
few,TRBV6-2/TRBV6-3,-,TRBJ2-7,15,TGTGCCAGCAGTTCGACAGGTGAAGGGGGCTACGAGCAGTACTTC,CASSSTGEGGYEQYF
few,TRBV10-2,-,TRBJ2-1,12,TGCGCCAGCAGTGAGGTGGAGGTTAGTAAGTTCTTC,CASSEVEVSKFF